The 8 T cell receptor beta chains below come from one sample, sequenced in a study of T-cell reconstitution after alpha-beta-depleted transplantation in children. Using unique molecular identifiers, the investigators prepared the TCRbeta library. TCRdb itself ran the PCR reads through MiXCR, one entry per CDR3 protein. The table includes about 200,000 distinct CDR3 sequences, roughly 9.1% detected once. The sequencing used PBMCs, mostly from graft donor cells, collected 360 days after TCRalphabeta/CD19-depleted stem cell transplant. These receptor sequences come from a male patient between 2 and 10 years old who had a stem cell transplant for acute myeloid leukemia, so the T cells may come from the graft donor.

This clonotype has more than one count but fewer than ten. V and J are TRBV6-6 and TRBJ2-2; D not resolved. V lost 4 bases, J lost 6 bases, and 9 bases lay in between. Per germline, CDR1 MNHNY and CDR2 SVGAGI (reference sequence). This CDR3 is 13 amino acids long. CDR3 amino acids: CASSSLMSGELFF. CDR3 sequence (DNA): TGTGCCAGCAGTTCCCTTATGTCCGGGGAGCTGTTTTTT.

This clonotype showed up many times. The CDR3 spells CASRPLGRPDTFF. CDR3 coding DNA: TGTGCCAGCAGGCCCCTGGGCCGGCCGGATACTTTCTTT. V is TRBV12-3 or TRBV12-4 and J is TRBJ1-1; D is ambiguous. The germline V and J ends were trimmed by 6 bases and 12 bases, with 20 bases remaining between them. The CDR3 is 13 amino acids.

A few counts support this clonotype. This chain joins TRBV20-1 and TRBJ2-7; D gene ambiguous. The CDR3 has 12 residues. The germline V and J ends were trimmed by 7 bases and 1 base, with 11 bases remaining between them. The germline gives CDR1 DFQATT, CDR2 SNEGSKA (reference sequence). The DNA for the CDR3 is TGCAGTGGGGAAAGTTCTTCCTACGAGCAGTACTTC. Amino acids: CSGESSSYEQYF.

The CDR3 sequence is CASGTGNQPQHF. The CDR3 DNA is TGTGCCAGCGGGACGGGCAATCAGCCCCAGCATTTT. V usage is TRBV12-3 or TRBV12-4 and J usage is TRBJ1-5, with a tentative D call TRBD1 (5 bases). The CDR3 has 12 amino acids. With 8 bases removed from V and 2 bases from J, the gap between germline ends came to 7 bases.

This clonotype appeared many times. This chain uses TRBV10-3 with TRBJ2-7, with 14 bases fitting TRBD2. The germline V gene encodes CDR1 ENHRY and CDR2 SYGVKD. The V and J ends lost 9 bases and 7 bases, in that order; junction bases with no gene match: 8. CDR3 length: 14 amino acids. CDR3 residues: CAMGTSGSRKEQYF. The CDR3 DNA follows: TGTGCCATGGGGACTAGCGGGAGCCGAAAAGAGCAGTACTTC.

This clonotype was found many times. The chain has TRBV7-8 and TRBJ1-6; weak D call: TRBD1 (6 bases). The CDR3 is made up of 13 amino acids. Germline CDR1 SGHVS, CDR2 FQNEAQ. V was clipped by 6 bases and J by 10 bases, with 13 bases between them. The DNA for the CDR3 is TGTGCCAGCAGGGTACAGGGAGACTCACCCCTCCACTTT. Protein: CASRVQGDSPLHF.

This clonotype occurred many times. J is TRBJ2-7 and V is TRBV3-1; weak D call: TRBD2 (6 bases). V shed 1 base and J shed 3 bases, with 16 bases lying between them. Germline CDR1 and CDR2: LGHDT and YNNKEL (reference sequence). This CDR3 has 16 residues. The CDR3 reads CASSQGYGRGDYEQYV. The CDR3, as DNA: TGTGCCAGCAGCCAAGGCTATGGACGCGGGGACTACGAGCAGTACGTC.

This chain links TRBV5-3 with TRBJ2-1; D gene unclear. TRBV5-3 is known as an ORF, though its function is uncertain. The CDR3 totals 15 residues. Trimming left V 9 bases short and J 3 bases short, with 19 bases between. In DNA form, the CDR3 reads TGTGCCACCCCCCAGGTTGGTTGGAGCTACAATGAGCAGTTCTTC. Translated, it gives CATPQVGWSYNEQFF.